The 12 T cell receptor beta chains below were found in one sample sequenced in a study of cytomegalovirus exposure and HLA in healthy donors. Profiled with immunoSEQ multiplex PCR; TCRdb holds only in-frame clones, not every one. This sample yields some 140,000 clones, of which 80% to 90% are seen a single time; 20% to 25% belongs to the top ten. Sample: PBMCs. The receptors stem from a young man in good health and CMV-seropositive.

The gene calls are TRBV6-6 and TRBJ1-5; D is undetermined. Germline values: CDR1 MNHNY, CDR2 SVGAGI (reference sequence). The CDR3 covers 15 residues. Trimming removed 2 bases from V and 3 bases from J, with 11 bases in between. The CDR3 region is CASSYQTIPNQPQHF. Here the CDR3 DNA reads TGTGCCAGCAGTTACCAGACAATTCCCAATCAGCCCCAGCATTTT.

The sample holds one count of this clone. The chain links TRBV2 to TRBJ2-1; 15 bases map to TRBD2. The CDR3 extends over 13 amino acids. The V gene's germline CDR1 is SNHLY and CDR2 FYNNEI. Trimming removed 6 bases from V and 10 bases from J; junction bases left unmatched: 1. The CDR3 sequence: CASRGLAGGEQFF. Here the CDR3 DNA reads TGTGCCAGCAGGGGACTAGCGGGAGGAGAGCAGTTCTTC.

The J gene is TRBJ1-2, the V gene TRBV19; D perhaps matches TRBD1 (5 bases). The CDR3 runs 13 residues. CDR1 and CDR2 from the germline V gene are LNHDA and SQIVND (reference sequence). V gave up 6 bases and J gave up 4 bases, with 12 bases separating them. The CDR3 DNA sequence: TGTGCCAGTAGCCCCGGGGGGAGCTATGGCTACACCTTC. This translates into CASSPGGSYGYTF. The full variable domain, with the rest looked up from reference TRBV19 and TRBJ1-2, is DGGITQSPKYLFRKEGQNVTLSCEQNLNHDAMYWYRQDPGQGLRLIYYSQIVNDFQKGDIAEGYSVSREKKESFPLTVTSAQKNPTAFYLCASSPGGSYGYTFGSGTRLTVV.

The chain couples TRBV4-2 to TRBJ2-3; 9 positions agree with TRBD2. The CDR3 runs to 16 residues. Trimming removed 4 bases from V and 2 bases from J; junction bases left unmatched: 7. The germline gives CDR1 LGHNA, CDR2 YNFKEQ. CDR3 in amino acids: CASSLRGGLATDTQYF. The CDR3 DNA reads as TGTGCCAGCAGCCTCAGGGGGGGACTAGCCACAGATACGCAGTATTTT.

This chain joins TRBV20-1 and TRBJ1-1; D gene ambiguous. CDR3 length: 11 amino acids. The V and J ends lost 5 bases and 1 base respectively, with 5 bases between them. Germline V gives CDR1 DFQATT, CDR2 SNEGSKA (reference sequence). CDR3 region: CSAGRNTEAFF. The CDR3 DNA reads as TGCAGTGCTGGCCGGAACACTGAAGCTTTCTTT.

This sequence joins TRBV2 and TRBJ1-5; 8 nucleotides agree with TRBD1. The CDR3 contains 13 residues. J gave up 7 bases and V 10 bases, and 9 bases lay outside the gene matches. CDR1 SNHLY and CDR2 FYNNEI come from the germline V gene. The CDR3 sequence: CATKDREGQPQHF. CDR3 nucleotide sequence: TGTGCCACCAAGGACAGGGAGGGACAGCCCCAGCATTTT.

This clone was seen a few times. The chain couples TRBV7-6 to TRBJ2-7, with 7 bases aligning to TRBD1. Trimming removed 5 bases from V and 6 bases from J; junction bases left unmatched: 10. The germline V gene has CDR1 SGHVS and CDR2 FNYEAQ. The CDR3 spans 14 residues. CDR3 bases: TGTGCCAGCAGCGCCCGGGACAGCCCCATCGAGCAGTACTTC. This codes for CASSARDSPIEQYF. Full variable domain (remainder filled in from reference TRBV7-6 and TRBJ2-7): GAGVSQSPRYKVTKRGQDVALRCDPISGHVSLYWYRQALGQGPEFLTYFNYEAQQDKSGLPNDRFSAERPEGSISTLTIQRTEQRDSAMYRCASSARDSPIEQYFGPGTRLTVT.

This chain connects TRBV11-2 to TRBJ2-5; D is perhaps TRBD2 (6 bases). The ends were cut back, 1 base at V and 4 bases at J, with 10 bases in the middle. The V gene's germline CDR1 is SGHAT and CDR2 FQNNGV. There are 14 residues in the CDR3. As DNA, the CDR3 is TGTGCCAGCAGCTTAGTCGGGGGACGAGAGACCCAGTACTTC. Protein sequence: CASSLVGGRETQYF.

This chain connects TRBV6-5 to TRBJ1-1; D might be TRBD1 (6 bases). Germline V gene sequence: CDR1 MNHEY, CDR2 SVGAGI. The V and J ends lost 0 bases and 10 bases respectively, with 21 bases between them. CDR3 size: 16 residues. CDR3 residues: CASSYSFREGEIGAFF. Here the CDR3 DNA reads TGTGCCAGCAGTTACTCCTTCCGTGAGGGGGAAATTGGAGCTTTCTTT.

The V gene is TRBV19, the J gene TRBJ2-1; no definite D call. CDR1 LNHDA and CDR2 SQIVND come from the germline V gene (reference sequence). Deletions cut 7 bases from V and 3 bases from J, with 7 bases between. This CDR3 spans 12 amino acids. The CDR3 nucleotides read TGTGCCAGTAATGCGGACTACAATGAGCAGTTCTTC. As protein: CASNADYNEQFF. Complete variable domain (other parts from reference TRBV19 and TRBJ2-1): DGGITQSPKYLFRKEGQNVTLSCEQNLNHDAMYWYRQDPGQGLRLIYYSQIVNDFQKGDIAEGYSVSREKKESFPLTVTSAQKNPTAFYLCASNADYNEQFFGPGTRLTVL.

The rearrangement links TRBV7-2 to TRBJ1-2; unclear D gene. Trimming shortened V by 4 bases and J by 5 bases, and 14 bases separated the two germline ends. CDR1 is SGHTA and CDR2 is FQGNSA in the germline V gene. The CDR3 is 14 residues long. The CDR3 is CASSYQEQLYGYTF. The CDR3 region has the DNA TGTGCCAGCAGCTACCAGGAACAGCTTTATGGCTACACCTTC.

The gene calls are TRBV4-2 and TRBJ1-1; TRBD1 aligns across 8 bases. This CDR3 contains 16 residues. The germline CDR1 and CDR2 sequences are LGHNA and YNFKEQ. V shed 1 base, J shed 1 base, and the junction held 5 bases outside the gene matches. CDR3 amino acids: CASSQAVTGENTEAFF. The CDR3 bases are TGTGCCAGCAGCCAAGCTGTGACAGGGGAGAACACTGAAGCTTTCTTT.